The 22 T cell receptor beta chains below come from one sample, sequenced in a study of blood T cell repertoires in COVID-19. Libraries were prepared by immunoSEQ multiplex PCR; TCRdb keeps only in-frame clonotypes and omits some of them. The sample yields 100,000 or so clones, roughly four fifths seen once. Sequenced sample: peripheral blood. The receptors come from a man between 60 and 75 years old with acute or convalescent COVID-19.

V and J are TRBV5-1 and TRBJ2-3, with D perhaps matching TRBD2 (5 bases). V lost 4 bases and J lost 2, with 20 bases in between. Germline V gene data show CDR1 as SGHRS and CDR2 as YFSETQ. The CDR3 extends over 17 amino acids. The CDR3 is CASSPDPGVTYTDTQYF. In nucleotides, the CDR3 is TGCGCCAGCAGCCCGGACCCCGGGGTTACTTACACAGATACGCAGTATTTT.

This CDR3 is CASGGPALTDTQYF. The CDR3 DNA sequence: TGCGCCAGCGGTGGCCCTGCTTTGACAGATACGCAGTATTTT. This rearrangement joins TRBV5-1 to TRBJ2-3, with unresolved D. The CDR3 extends over 14 amino acids. Germline V gene sequence: CDR1 SGHRS, CDR2 YFSETQ. Trimming took 7 bases from V and 3 from J, leaving 15 bases between them.

A single count supports this clone. The chain uses TRBV5-1 and TRBJ2-7; 7 bases are a match to TRBD1. V dropped 4 bases and J dropped 5; count of bases not matched to a gene: 12. Germline V gives CDR1 SGHRS, CDR2 YFSETQ. The CDR3 has 15 amino acids. The CDR3 DNA reads as TGCGCCAGCAGCCCCAAACCGACAGGGATCGACGAGCAGTACTTC. Protein: CASSPKPTGIDEQYF.

This sequence joins TRBV18 and TRBJ2-2; the D gene is possibly TRBD1 (6 bases). This CDR3 spans 14 amino acids. Germline assignment: CDR1 KGHSH and CDR2 LQKENI. V was shortened by 7 bases and J by 9 bases, with 18 bases between the two germline ends. The CDR3 coding sequence is TGTGCCAGCTTCAACAGGGATGCGACCCGGGAGCTGTTTTTT. It is translated as CASFNRDATRELFF.

This clone was counted a single time. This chain joins TRBV15 and TRBJ2-7, with TRBD2 matching 8 bases. The germline CDR1 and CDR2 sequences are LNHNV and YYDKDF (reference sequence). The CDR3 is made up of 19 amino acids. V trimming: 1 base; J trimming: 6 bases; junction bases outside the gene matches: 20. Here the CDR3 reads CATSRAPLGAGTRRSEQYF. The CDR3 nucleotides are TGTGCCACCAGCAGAGCCCCCTTAGGCGCCGGGACTAGGCGTTCCGAGCAGTACTTC.

The V call is TRBV5-6, the J call TRBJ1-3; TRBD1 matches 11 bases. The germline CDR1 and CDR2 sequences are SGHDT and YYEEEE. The CDR3 runs 18 residues. The V and J ends lost 3 bases and 1 base, in that order; junction bases with no gene match: 9. CDR3 DNA: TGTGCCAGCAGCTCCATCGGGACAGGGGGAGGTTCTGGAAACACCATATATTTT. It is translated as CASSSIGTGGGSGNTIYF.

V usage is TRBV5-1 and J usage is TRBJ2-5, with D hard to call. The V and J ends lost 2 bases and 2 bases respectively, with 7 bases between them. There are 13 residues in the CDR3. From germline, CDR1 is SGHRS and CDR2 YFSETQ. CDR3 bases: TGCGCCAGCAGCTTACCCGGGCAAGAGACCCAGTACTTC. Protein product: CASSLPGQETQYF.

This clone was observed once. The chain links TRBV7-6 to TRBJ2-1; D perhaps matches TRBD1 (5 bases). V was cut by 5 bases and J by 0 bases, with 14 bases left in between. CDR1 and CDR2 from the germline V gene are SGHVS and FNYEAQ. CDR3 length: 16 amino acids. The CDR3 loop reads CASSGRQSNSYNEQFF. The CDR3 DNA is TGTGCCAGCAGCGGCAGACAGAGCAACTCCTACAATGAGCAGTTCTTC.

The chain employs TRBV7-2 and TRBJ2-1, with 10 bases that match TRBD2. The germline V gene has CDR1 SGHTA and CDR2 FQGNSA. CDR3 length: 17 residues. V was clipped by 5 bases and J by 1 base; unmatched bases: 8. CDR3 residues: CASSPYSSGSSYNEQFF. The CDR3 bases are TGTGCCAGCAGCCCTTACTCTAGCGGGAGTTCCTACAATGAGCAGTTCTTC.

This chain links TRBV5-4 with TRBJ1-3; perhaps TRBD1 as D (5 bases). The CDR3 runs 14 residues. Germline CDR1 reads SGHNT; CDR2 reads YYREEE (reference sequence). V was trimmed by 3 bases and J by 2 bases, leaving 9 bases between them. In DNA, the CDR3 is TGTGCCAGCAGCTCCGGGGGGGCTGGAAACACCATATATTTT. Its translation is CASSSGGAGNTIYF. Looking up the rest from reference TRBV5-4 and TRBJ1-3 gives the full variable domain: ETGVTQSPTHLIKTRGQQVTLRCSSQSGHNTVSWYQQALGQGPQFIFQYYREEENGRGNFPPRFSGLQFPNYSSELNVNALELDDSALYLCASSSGGAGNTIYFGEGSWLTVV.

V is TRBV5-5 and J is TRBJ1-1; D ambiguous. Trimming shortened V by 0 bases and J by 1 base, and 4 bases separated the two germline ends. The V gene's germline CDR1 is SGHKS and CDR2 YYEKEE (reference sequence). The CDR3 loop spans 13 amino acids. The CDR3 is CASSLAGNTEAFF. The CDR3 nucleotides are TGTGCCAGCAGCTTGGCAGGGAACACTGAAGCTTTCTTT.

This chain links TRBV29-1 with TRBJ2-3, with a possible D match to TRBD2 (5 bases). The length of the CDR3 is 14 residues. V was clipped by 0 bases and J by 3 bases, with 10 bases between them. Germline CDR1 is SQVTM and CDR2 is ANQGSEA. The CDR3 nucleotides read TGCAGCGTTGAAGATTGGACGGGAACAGATACGCAGTATTTT. Translated: CSVEDWTGTDTQYF.

V is TRBV27 and J is TRBJ2-3, with 8 bases aligning to TRBD2. This CDR3 is 17 amino acids long. J lost 2 bases, V lost 3 bases, and 10 bases had no gene match. CDR1 MNHEY and CDR2 SMNVEV come from the germline V gene (reference sequence). CDR3 DNA: TGTGCCAGCAGTTTTTCCAGAGTAGCGGGGACCACAGATACGCAGTATTTT. Translating gives CASSFSRVAGTTDTQYF.

The rearrangement uses TRBV18 and TRBJ1-2; D might be TRBD1 (5 bases). The germline V gene has CDR1 KGHSH and CDR2 LQKENI. The CDR3 covers 15 residues. Trimming took off 2 bases at V and 1 base at J, with 11 bases between the two ends. The DNA of the CDR3 is TGTGCCAGCTCACCAGAAGAGGGACTTAACTATGGCTACACCTTC. This codes for CASSPEEGLNYGYTF.

The chain carries TRBV9 and TRBJ1-3, with D possibly matching TRBD1 (6 bases). Deletions cut 4 bases from V and 0 bases from J, with 17 bases between. The CDR3 loop spans 17 amino acids. The germline V gene encodes CDR1 SGDLS and CDR2 YYNGEE. The CDR3 loop reads CASSLEGGATSGNTIYF. The CDR3 DNA sequence: TGTGCCAGCAGCCTCGAGGGGGGGGCAACCTCTGGAAACACCATATATTTT. The entire variable domain, with the rest obtained from reference TRBV9 and TRBJ1-3, is as follows: DSGVTQTPKHLITATGQRVTLRCSPRSGDLSVYWYQQSLDQGLQFLIQYYNGEERAKGNILERFSAQQFPDLHSELNLSSLELGDSALYFCASSLEGGATSGNTIYFGEGSWLTVV.

The gene calls are TRBV18 and TRBJ2-2; 9 nucleotides line up with TRBD1. This CDR3 has 16 amino acids. CDR1 KGHSH and CDR2 LQKENI come from the germline V gene. The J segment lost 2 bases and the V segment lost 6 bases, leaving 7 bases of the junction unmatched. CDR3 DNA sequence: TGTGCCAGCTCCCCTAACAGGGGGCCAAACACCGGGGAGCTGTTTTTT. Residues: CASSPNRGPNTGELFF.

The chain's CDR3 is CASSQGGGDDNQPQHF. CDR3 DNA sequence: TGTGCCAGCAGCCAAGGAGGCGGGGATGACAATCAGCCCCAGCATTTT. The chain couples TRBV4-2 to TRBJ1-5; D unresolved. V lost 1 base, J lost 3 bases, and 13 bases lay in between. The CDR3 length is 16 residues. The germline V gene has CDR1 LGHNA and CDR2 YNFKEQ.

This clone was observed once. The chain has TRBV11-2 and TRBJ2-2; TRBD2 is a possible D gene (6 bases). Trimming cost V 0 bases and J 4 bases, with 12 bases left between them. This CDR3 is built from 16 residues. Germline V gene sequence: CDR1 SGHAT, CDR2 FQNNGV. CDR3 protein: CASSLELVGGTGELFF. The CDR3, as DNA: TGTGCCAGCAGCTTAGAACTCGTGGGGGGCACCGGGGAGCTGTTTTTT.

The V call is TRBV19, the J call TRBJ1-4; D is undetermined. V gave up 5 bases and J gave up 4 bases, with 17 bases separating them. The CDR3 length is 16 residues. From germline, CDR1 is LNHDA and CDR2 SQIVND (reference sequence). The CDR3, as DNA: TGTGCCAGTAGTTCCCTGGCGACTGCAAATAATGAAAAACTGTTTTTT. It codes for CASSSLATANNEKLFF. Full variable domain (remainder filled in from reference TRBV19 and TRBJ1-4): DGGITQSPKYLFRKEGQNVTLSCEQNLNHDAMYWYRQDPGQGLRLIYYSQIVNDFQKGDIAEGYSVSREKKESFPLTVTSAQKNPTAFYLCASSSLATANNEKLFFGSGTQLSVL.

The chain combines TRBV27 with TRBJ1-1; TRBD1 might be the D (6 bases). Trimming stripped 3 bases from V and 4 bases from J, with 12 bases between. The CDR3 is 14 residues long. Germline V CDR1 and CDR2: MNHEY, SMNVEV (reference sequence). The CDR3 nucleotides read TGTGCCAGCAGTTTTGGGGGGGCTAGCACTGAAGCTTTCTTT. Translated: CASSFGGASTEAFF.

This sequence joins TRBV24-1 and TRBJ2-1, with a weak D call TRBD2 (6 bases). Trimming removed 1 base at V and 13 bases at J, with 10 bases between. Looked up from germline, CDR1 is KGHDR and CDR2 is SFDVKD. This CDR3 contains 12 residues. The CDR3 region has the DNA TGTGCCACCAGTGATTTCCGGGAGAATCAGTTCTTC. Its protein is CATSDFRENQFF.

This chain connects TRBV4-2 to TRBJ2-1; 8 bases are a match to TRBD1. Looked up from germline, CDR1 is LGHNA and CDR2 is YNFKEQ. The CDR3 runs 19 residues. Germline trimming cut 6 bases from V and 4 bases from J; bases unmatched to any gene: 20. CDR3 loop: CASRLTGDFPKLDYNEQFF. DNA of the CDR3: TGTGCCAGCAGGTTGACAGGGGACTTCCCCAAATTAGATTACAATGAGCAGTTCTTC.